The 11 T cell receptor beta chains listed next were all sequenced from one sample in a study of shared clonotypes between healthy human individuals. TCRdb's copy holds only in-frame clones and misses some; the assay was immunoSEQ multiplex PCR. The sample has roughly 2,500,000 clones; roughly 93% are singletons. The source material was naive CD4+ T cells from PBMCs. Subset meaning: CD45RA+ positively selected. The origin of the receptors is a man between 18 and 29 years old in good health. Some clones in this sample may be carry-over from other donors' samples.

The V gene is TRBV7-9, the J gene TRBJ1-2; D not resolved. The CDR3 consists of 15 residues. V was cut by 1 base and J by 0 bases, with 9 bases left in between. In germline, CDR1 is SEHNR, CDR2 FQNEAQ (reference sequence). CDR3 residues: CASSLVLTANYGYTF. In DNA form, the CDR3 reads TGTGCCAGCAGCTTAGTTCTAACAGCTAACTATGGCTACACCTTC. Complete variable domain (other parts from reference TRBV7-9 and TRBJ1-2): DTGVSQNPRHKITKRGQNVTFRCDPISEHNRLYWYRQTLGQGPEFLTYFQNEAQLEKSRLLSDRFSAERPKGSFSTLEIQRTEQGDSAMYLCASSLVLTANYGYTFGSGTRLTVV.

The gene calls are TRBV5-6 and TRBJ1-2, with TRBD1 identical over 10 bases. V lost 4 bases to trimming and J lost 0 bases; unmatched junction nucleotides: 9. The germline V gene has CDR1 SGHDT and CDR2 YYEEEE. The CDR3 contains 17 residues. CDR3 DNA sequence: TGTGCCAGCAGCGCCGGGACAGGGGCCCTAGCTAACTATGGCTACACCTTC. It yields the protein CASSAGTGALANYGYTF.

The chain is built from TRBV7-2 and TRBJ2-1, with TRBD2 matching over 12 bases. The CDR3 runs 15 residues. Germline V gene lookup returns CDR1 SGHTA and CDR2 FQGNSA. Trimming at V came to 2 bases and at J to 8 bases, leaving 4 bases not matched to a gene. CDR3 nucleotides: TGTGCCAGCAGCTTACTAGCGGGAGGGCCGGATGAGCAGTTCTTC. Protein: CASSLLAGGPDEQFF.

V gene TRBV7-3 combines with J gene TRBJ1-1; D is possibly TRBD1 (6 bases). V dropped 5 bases and J dropped 6 bases, with 16 bases sitting between them. Germline lookup yields CDR1 SGHTA and CDR2 FQGTGA. This CDR3 spans 14 amino acids. The CDR3, as DNA: TGTGCCAGCAGCGCTACAGGGTCGGGGGCTGAAGCTTTCTTT. Translation gives CASSATGSGAEAFF.

The chain joins TRBV29-1 to TRBJ1-2; the D is unclear. The CDR3 has 15 residues. Germline CDR1 and CDR2: SQVTM and ANQGSEA. V shed 2 bases and J shed 7 bases, with 20 bases lying between them. CDR3 DNA sequence: TGCAGCGTTGAACTTGATGGCCGATCGATAGGTGGCTACACCTTC. It codes for CSVELDGRSIGGYTF.

This clone was recorded once. The chain joins TRBV28 to TRBJ2-7; a weak D match, TRBD1 (5 bases). Germline V CDR1 and CDR2: MDHEN, SYDVKM. The V end was cut by 6 bases, the J end by 0 bases, with 21 bases between. The CDR3 is 17 amino acids. In DNA, the CDR3 is TGTGCCAGCAGCTCTCCCGGACACCCCGTCCGCTCCTACGAGCAGTACTTC. Translating it yields CASSSPGHPVRSYEQYF.

CDR3 coding DNA: TGTGCCAGCAGCCTAGAGGGGTCAGGGTGGAGCAATCAGCCCCAGCATTTT. Its translation: CASSLEGSGWSNQPQHF. The chain has TRBV7-8 and TRBJ1-5, with a possible D match to TRBD1 (5 bases). CDR1 SGHVS and CDR2 FQNEAQ come from the germline V gene. V was cut by 5 bases and J by 1 base, with 18 bases left in between. CDR3 size: 17 residues.

The J gene is TRBJ2-2, the V gene TRBV2; D may be TRBD2 (6 bases). CDR1 SNHLY and CDR2 FYNNEI come from the germline V gene. The length of the CDR3 is 13 residues. V lost 8 bases and J lost 4, with 11 bases in between. CDR3 region: CASFRELTGELFF. CDR3 in DNA: TGTGCCAGCTTCCGGGAGCTCACCGGGGAGCTGTTTTTT.

The rearrangement uses TRBV14 and TRBJ1-1, with D hard to call. This CDR3 is built from 14 residues. The V and J ends lost 1 base and 2 bases respectively, with 8 bases between them. CDR1 and CDR2 (germline): SGHDN, FVKESK. The CDR3 spells CASSQAKGNTEAFF. Written as DNA, the CDR3 is TGTGCCAGCAGCCAAGCTAAGGGTAACACTGAAGCTTTCTTT. Supplemented by reference TRBV14 and TRBJ1-1, the full variable domain reads EAGVTQFPSHSVIEKGQTVTLRCDPISGHDNLYWYRRVMGKEIKFLLHFVKESKQDESGMPNNRFLAERTGGTYSTLKVQPAELEDSGVYFCASSQAKGNTEAFFGQGTRLTVV.

This chain joins TRBV5-1 and TRBJ1-4, with unresolved D. V was cut by 0 bases and J by 1 base, with 7 bases left in between. The CDR3 loop spans 15 amino acids. Looked up from germline, CDR1 is SGHRS and CDR2 is YFSETQ. The CDR3 DNA is TGCGCCAGCAGCTTGGTGCTCGGAACTAATGAAAAACTGTTTTTT. This translates into CASSLVLGTNEKLFF.

The genes are TRBV6-5 and TRBJ2-2; no clear D. CDR1 is MNHEY, CDR2 SVGAGI, per germline. CDR3 length: 15 residues. Trimming removed 0 bases at V and 5 bases at J, with 10 bases between. The CDR3 is CASSYSPRQTGELFF. CDR3 DNA: TGTGCCAGCAGTTACTCGCCCAGGCAGACCGGGGAGCTGTTTTTT.